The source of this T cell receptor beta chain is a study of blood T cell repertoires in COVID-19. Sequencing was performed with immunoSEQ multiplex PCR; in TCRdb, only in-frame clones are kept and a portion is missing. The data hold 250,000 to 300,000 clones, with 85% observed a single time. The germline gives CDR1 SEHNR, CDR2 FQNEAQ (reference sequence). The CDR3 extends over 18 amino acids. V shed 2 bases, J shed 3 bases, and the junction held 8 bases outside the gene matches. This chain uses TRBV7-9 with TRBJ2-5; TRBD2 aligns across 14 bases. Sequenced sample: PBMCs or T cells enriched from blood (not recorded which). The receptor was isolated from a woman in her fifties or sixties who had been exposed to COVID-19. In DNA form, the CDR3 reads TGTGCCAGCAGCTTATTCGGGACTAGCGGGGGATGGGAAGAGACCCAGTACTTC. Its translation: CASSLFGTSGGWEETQYF.